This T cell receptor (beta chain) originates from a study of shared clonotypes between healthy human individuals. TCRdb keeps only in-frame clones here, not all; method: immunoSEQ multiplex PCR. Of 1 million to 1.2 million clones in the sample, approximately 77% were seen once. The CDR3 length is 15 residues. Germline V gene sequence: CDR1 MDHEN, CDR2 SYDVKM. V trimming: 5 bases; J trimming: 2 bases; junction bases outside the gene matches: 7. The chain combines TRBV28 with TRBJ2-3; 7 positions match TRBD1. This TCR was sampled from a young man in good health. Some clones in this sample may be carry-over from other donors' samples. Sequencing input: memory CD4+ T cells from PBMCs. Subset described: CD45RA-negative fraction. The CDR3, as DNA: TGTGCCAGCAGTCCGACAGGGACCGTCACAGATACGCAGTATTTT. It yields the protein CASSPTGTVTDTQYF.